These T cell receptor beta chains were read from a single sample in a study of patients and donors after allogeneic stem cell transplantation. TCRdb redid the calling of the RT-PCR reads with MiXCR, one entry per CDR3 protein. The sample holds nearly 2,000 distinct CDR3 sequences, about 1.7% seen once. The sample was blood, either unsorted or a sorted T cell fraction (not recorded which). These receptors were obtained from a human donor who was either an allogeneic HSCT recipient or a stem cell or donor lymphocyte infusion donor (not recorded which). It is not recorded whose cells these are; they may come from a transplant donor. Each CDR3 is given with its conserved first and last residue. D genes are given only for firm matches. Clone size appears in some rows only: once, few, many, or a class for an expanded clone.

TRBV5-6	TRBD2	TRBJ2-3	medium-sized	CASSLIAGDTQYF	TGTGCCAGCAGCTTGATAGCGGGAGATACGCAGTATTTT
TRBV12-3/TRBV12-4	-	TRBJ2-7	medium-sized	CASSFQRTTYEQYF	TGTGCCAGCAGTTTCCAGCGGACCACCTACGAGCAGTACTTC
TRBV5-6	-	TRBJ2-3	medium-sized	CASSPNPQGIPTDTQYF	TGTGCCAGCAGCCCAAACCCCCAGGGTATTCCCACAGATACGCAGTATTTT
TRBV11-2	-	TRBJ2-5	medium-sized	CASSHGETQYF	TGTGCCAGCAGCCATGGGGAGACCCAGTACTTC
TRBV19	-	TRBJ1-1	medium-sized	CASSIGRLSTEAFF	TGTGCCAGTAGTATCGGCAGGCTGAGCACTGAAGCTTTCTTT
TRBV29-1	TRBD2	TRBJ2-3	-	CSVDGGASDTQYF	TGCAGCGTTGACGGGGGGGCTTCAGATACGCAGTATTTT
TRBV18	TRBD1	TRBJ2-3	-	CASSDRQGDTDTQYF	TGTGCCAGCTCAGACAGACAGGGGGACACAGATACGCAGTATTTT
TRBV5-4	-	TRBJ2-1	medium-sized	CASTFLPLRLNSYNEQFF	TGTGCCAGCACCTTCTTACCTCTCAGACTCAACTCCTACAATGAGCAGTTCTTC
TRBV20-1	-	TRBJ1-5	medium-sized	CSASFAGDQPQHF	TGCAGTGCTAGTTTTGCAGGGGATCAGCCCCAGCATTTT
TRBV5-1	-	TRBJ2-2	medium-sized	CASSLVSWDGRSTGELFF	TGCGCCAGCAGCTTGGTGTCTTGGGACGGTCGTTCCACCGGGGAGCTGTTTTTT
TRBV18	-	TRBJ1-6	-	CASSPGGGNSPLHF	TGTGCCAGCTCACCCGGAGGGGGTAATTCACCCCTCCACTTT
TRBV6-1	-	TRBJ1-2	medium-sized	CASRPGTGYGYTF	TGTGCCAGCAGGCCCGGGACGGGCTATGGCTACACCTTC
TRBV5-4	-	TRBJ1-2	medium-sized	CASSLAPGSDYGYTF	TGTGCCAGCAGCTTGGCTCCCGGCTCGGACTATGGCTACACCTTC
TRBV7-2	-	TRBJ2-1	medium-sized	CASSLGGGNEQFF	TGTGCCAGCAGCTTAGGAGGGGGCAATGAGCAGTTCTTC
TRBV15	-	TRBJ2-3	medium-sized	CATSRGFSTDTQYF	TGTGCCACCAGCAGAGGTTTCAGCACAGATACGCAGTATTTT
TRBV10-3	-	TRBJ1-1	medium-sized	CAIREDTEAFF	TGTGCCATCAGAGAAGATACTGAAGCTTTCTTT
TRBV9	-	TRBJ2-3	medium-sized	CASSNRDFGDTQYF	TGTGCCAGCAGCAACCGGGACTTCGGCGATACGCAGTATTTT
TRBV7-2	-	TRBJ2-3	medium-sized	CASSSTDTQYF	TGTGCCAGCAGCTCCACAGATACGCAGTATTTT
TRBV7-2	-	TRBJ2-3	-	CASSLGTAADTQYF	TGTGCCAGCAGCTTGGGAACGGCGGCCGATACGCAGTATTTT
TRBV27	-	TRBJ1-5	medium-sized	CASSSVGIHQPQHF	TGTGCCAGCAGCTCAGTCGGTATCCATCAGCCCCAGCATTTT